A single T cell receptor (beta chain) is shown here with its context. As yet, its antigen is unknown. This sample is part of a study of blood T cells in healthy people across ages. Primers used in a second PCR of roughly 6 to 11 cycles were a sample-barcoded 5' primer and a J-beta primer mix. Every cDNA molecule bore a tag from a template-switch adaptor containing 12 random nucleotides. Each CDR3 protein is one row after TCRdb ran MiXCR on the 5' RACE reads. The sample carries approximately 800,000 distinct CDR3 sequences, about half recorded once. Regarding the study as a whole: Reliance upon unsorted PBMCs precluded definitive naive versus antigen-experienced comparison. Strong correlation linked observed beta diversity and percent naive T cells.

Sequencing used blood. The receptor was derived from a man older than 75 in good health.

DNA for the CDR3: TGTGCCAACTCAAGGACAGGGGGCGCCGCCCAGTACTTC. Translating gives CANSRTGGAAQYF. V is TRBV28 and J is TRBJ2-7, with 11 bases aligning to TRBD1. CDR1 MDHEN and CDR2 SYDVKM come from the germline V gene. Trimming removed 10 bases from V and 10 bases from J; junction bases left unmatched: 12. The length of the CDR3 is 13 residues.